This T cell receptor beta chain was documented in a study of blood T cell repertoires in COVID-19. This clone was found once. Here immunoSEQ multiplex PCR was the method, and the copy in TCRdb shows in-frame clones only, minus some. This sample has 200,000 to 250,000 clones; under 90% occur once, and the top ten carry over 6.5%. Germline V CDR1 and CDR2: LNHDA, SQIVND (reference sequence). The CDR3 contains 19 residues. V dropped 3 bases and J dropped 4; count of bases not matched to a gene: 14. The source is a woman older than 75 with COVID-19, enrolled during active disease. The chain carries TRBV19 and TRBJ2-1; 11 bases agree with TRBD2. Sequenced input: peripheral blood. The CDR3 coding sequence is TGTGCCAGTAGTATCCGACTAGCGGGGAACCCTCGGGGGTACAATGAGCAGTTCTTC. This sequence encodes CASSIRLAGNPRGYNEQFF.